This record concerns one TCR beta chain sequence. This sample is drawn from a study of cytomegalovirus exposure and HLA in healthy donors. Study-wide context: For the roughly 400 genotyped donors, 75% to 90% fell within the Caucasian-associated ancestry cluster.

The V segment lost 4 bases and the J segment 3 bases; nucleotides outside the gene matches: 1. Germline V lookup: CDR1 SGHDN, CDR2 FVKESK. The CDR3 length is 13 residues. Researchers ran the PCR with 60 Vbeta and 13 Jbeta primers. The repertoire was sequenced with immunoSEQ multiplex PCR; TCRdb's copy has only in-frame clones and lacks some. There are approximately 150,000 clones in the sample; almost 80% occur only once, and 1.3% lies in the top ten. This TCR was sampled from a man aged 25-45 years in good health and CMV-seronegative. The sequenced sample was PBMCs. The chain recombines TRBV14 with TRBJ2-3, with TRBD1 identical over 7 bases. The CDR3 region is CASSRDRTDTQYF. CDR3 coding DNA: TGTGCCAGCAGCCGGGACAGAACAGATACGCAGTATTTT.